A selection of T cell receptor beta chains follows, all from one sample in a study of OX40 agonist ivuxolimab in advanced cancers. Profiling relied on immunoSEQ multiplex PCR, and the TCRdb table lists in-frame clones only, not all of them. Of approximately 58,000 clones detected, roughly 84% appear once; the ten largest clones hold about 4.7%. Source: CD4+ or CD8+ T cells sorted from blood, taken in a trial of the OX40 agonist ivuxolimab. These receptors were obtained from an adult with an advanced solid tumor such as melanoma, head and neck, liver or kidney cancer. The CDR3 runs from the conserved cysteine through the conserved F or W. The D gene is left open where the match is weak. Size values are once, few and many counts, or a class for expanded clones, and some rows have none.

d_call: NA
j_call: TRBJ2-3
clone_size: few
v_call: TRBV28
cdr3_aa: CASSLYHSTPGTDTQYF
cdr3_nt: TGTGCCAGCAGTCTATATCACAGCACCCCCGGCACAGATACGCAGTATTTT

d_call: NA
j_call: TRBJ2-5
clone_size: NA
v_call: TRBV7-6
cdr3_aa: CASSLQGLDQETQYF
cdr3_nt: TGTGCCAGCAGCTTACAGGGGTTGGACCAAGAGACCCAGTACTTC

d_call: NA
j_call: TRBJ2-7
clone_size: NA
v_call: TRBV19
cdr3_aa: CASSPWGSGHEQYF
cdr3_nt: TGTGCCAGTAGTCCGTGGGGGAGTGGACACGAGCAGTACTTC

d_call: TRBD2
j_call: TRBJ2-1
clone_size: NA
v_call: TRBV4-2
cdr3_aa: CASSQVRGLAGRNEQFF
cdr3_nt: TGTGCCAGCAGCCAAGTAAGAGGACTAGCGGGAAGGAATGAGCAGTTCTTC

d_call: NA
j_call: TRBJ2-7
clone_size: once
v_call: TRBV28
cdr3_aa: CASSFLNSYEQYF
cdr3_nt: TGTGCCAGCAGTTTCCTGAACTCCTACGAGCAGTACTTC

d_call: TRBD2
j_call: TRBJ2-1
clone_size: NA
v_call: TRBV5-4
cdr3_aa: CASSSFGKRDFYNEQFF
cdr3_nt: TGTGCCAGCAGCTCCTTCGGAAAGCGGGACTTTTACAATGAGCAGTTCTTC

d_call: TRBD2
j_call: TRBJ2-7
clone_size: NA
v_call: TRBV11-2
cdr3_aa: CASSLAGTSGGEQYF
cdr3_nt: TGTGCCAGCAGCTTGGCCGGGACTAGCGGCGGCGAGCAGTACTTC

d_call: NA
j_call: TRBJ1-1
clone_size: NA
v_call: TRBV4-3
cdr3_aa: CASSQGGGLWDTEAFF
cdr3_nt: TGCGCCAGCAGCCAAGGCGGCGGTCTATGGGACACTGAAGCTTTCTTT

d_call: NA
j_call: TRBJ2-6
clone_size: NA
v_call: TRBV1
cdr3_aa: CTSRCIRSRANVLTF
cdr3_nt: TGCACCAGCAGGTGTATTCGAAGTCGGGCCAACGTCCTGACTTTC

d_call: TRBD2
j_call: TRBJ2-7
clone_size: NA
v_call: TRBV2
cdr3_aa: CASRRTSEWSEQYF
cdr3_nt: TGTGCCAGCAGGAGGACTAGCGAGTGGTCCGAGCAGTACTTC

d_call: NA
j_call: TRBJ2-2
clone_size: NA
v_call: TRBV28
cdr3_aa: CASFHRAQLGFANTGELFF
cdr3_nt: TGTGCCAGCTTCCACAGGGCCCAACTTGGGTTCGCGAACACCGGGGAGCTGTTTTTT

d_call: NA
j_call: TRBJ2-7
clone_size: NA
v_call: TRBV2
cdr3_aa: CASSADRAYSYEQYF
cdr3_nt: TGTGCCAGCAGTGCTGACCGAGCTTACTCCTACGAGCAGTACTTC

d_call: NA
j_call: TRBJ1-5
clone_size: NA
v_call: TRBV15
cdr3_aa: CATSAKPLNQPQHF
cdr3_nt: TGTGCCACCAGCGCCAAACCGCTCAATCAGCCCCAGCATTTT

d_call: NA
j_call: TRBJ2-3
clone_size: NA
v_call: TRBV4-2
cdr3_aa: CASSQDRGSTDTQYF
cdr3_nt: TGTGCCAGCAGCCAAGATAGGGGGAGCACAGATACGCAGTATTTT

d_call: NA
j_call: TRBJ1-4
clone_size: NA
v_call: TRBV7-6
cdr3_aa: CASSFGGRNTVSNEKLFF
cdr3_nt: TGTGCCAGCAGCTTCGGGGGCAGAAATACTGTGTCTAATGAAAAACTGTTTTTT

d_call: NA
j_call: TRBJ2-7
clone_size: NA
v_call: TRBV7-9
cdr3_aa: CASSFSSNLEHYEQYF
cdr3_nt: TGTGCCAGCAGCTTTAGTTCAAACTTAGAACACTACGAGCAGTACTTC

d_call: NA
j_call: TRBJ1-2
clone_size: once
v_call: TRBV7-2
cdr3_aa: CASSLNVGAGYTF
cdr3_nt: TGTGCCAGCAGCTTGAATGTGGGCGCGGGCTACACCTTC

d_call: NA
j_call: TRBJ2-7
clone_size: NA
v_call: TRBV10-2
cdr3_aa: CASSTPYLSRGYEQYF
cdr3_nt: TGCGCCAGCAGTACCCCCTACCTGTCTAGAGGTTACGAGCAGTACTTC

d_call: NA
j_call: TRBJ2-1
clone_size: NA
v_call: TRBV19
cdr3_aa: CASSIQGGPHNEQFF
cdr3_nt: TGTGCCAGTAGTATACAGGGGGGACCACACAATGAGCAGTTCTTC

d_call: NA
j_call: TRBJ2-7
clone_size: NA
v_call: TRBV19
cdr3_aa: CASSIRRDRLGEQYF
cdr3_nt: TGTGCCAGTAGTATAAGGAGGGATCGGTTGGGCGAGCAGTACTTC

d_call: TRBD1
j_call: TRBJ2-7
clone_size: once
v_call: TRBV10-3
cdr3_aa: CAISRKGGASFYEQYF
cdr3_nt: TGTGCCATCAGTAGAAAAGGGGGCGCGTCTTTCTACGAGCAGTACTTC

d_call: TRBD2
j_call: TRBJ2-2
clone_size: NA
v_call: TRBV9
cdr3_aa: CASSVASGGYTGELFF
cdr3_nt: TGTGCCAGCAGCGTAGCTAGCGGGGGTTATACCGGGGAGCTGTTTTTT